This TCR beta chain derives from a study of regulatory T cells in long-lasting Graves disease. Across the whole study: The criterion for persistent Graves' disease was over 5 years of antithyroid drugs with positive TSH receptor antibodies.

Remarks on this clonotype: Its antigen is currently unknown.

The time point is: persistent/refractory GD, antithyroid drugs over 5 years with positive TRAb. RNA from PBMCs was the source of the TCR library. Xi'an, China, was home to the endocrinology department that provided patients. Overall study findings and caveats: Persistent cases of Graves' showed reduced TCR diversity relative to newly diagnosed patients. Under persistent disease, TRBV28, TRBJ1-2 and TRBJ2-5 were used preferentially.

CDR3 length: 15 amino acids. V was pared by 4 bases and J by 0 bases, with 10 bases between. Per germline, CDR1 SGHAT and CDR2 FQNNGV. Arm-PCR with iRepertoire HTBI primers amplified the CDR3 regions for these TCR beta libraries. A single record per CDR3 protein comes from TCRdb applying MiXCR to the multiplex PCR reads. The table includes approximately 400,000 distinct CDR3 sequences, roughly 20% detected once. The chain recombines TRBV11-2 with TRBJ2-1, with a possible D match to TRBD1 (6 bases). This receptor was taken from a female donor with Graves disease. Sequencing was performed on peripheral blood mononuclear cells (PBMCs), taken when the disease was refractory, from a patient treated with antithyroid drugs. This CDR3 reads CASSSQGSSYNEQFF. The CDR3 nucleotides read TGTGCCAGCAGCTCACAGGGTAGCTCCTACAATGAGCAGTTCTTC.